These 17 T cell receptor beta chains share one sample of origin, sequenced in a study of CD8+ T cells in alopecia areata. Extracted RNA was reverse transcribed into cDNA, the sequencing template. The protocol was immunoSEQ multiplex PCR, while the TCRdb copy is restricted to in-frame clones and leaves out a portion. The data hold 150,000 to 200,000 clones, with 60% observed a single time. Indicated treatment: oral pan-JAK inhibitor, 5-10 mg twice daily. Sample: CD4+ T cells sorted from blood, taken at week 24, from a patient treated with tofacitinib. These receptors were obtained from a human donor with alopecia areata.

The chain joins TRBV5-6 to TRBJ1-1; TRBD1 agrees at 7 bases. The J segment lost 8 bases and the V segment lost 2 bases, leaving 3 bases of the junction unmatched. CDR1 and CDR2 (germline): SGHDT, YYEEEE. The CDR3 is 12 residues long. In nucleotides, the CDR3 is TGTGCCAGCAGCTTACCGGGACAGGAAGCTTTCTTT. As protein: CASSLPGQEAFF.

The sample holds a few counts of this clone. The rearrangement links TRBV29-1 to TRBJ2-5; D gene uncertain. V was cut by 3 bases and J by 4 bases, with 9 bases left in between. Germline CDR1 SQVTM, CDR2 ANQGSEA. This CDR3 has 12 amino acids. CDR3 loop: CSVESGLETQYF. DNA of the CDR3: TGCAGCGTTGAGTCCGGTTTAGAGACCCAGTACTTC.

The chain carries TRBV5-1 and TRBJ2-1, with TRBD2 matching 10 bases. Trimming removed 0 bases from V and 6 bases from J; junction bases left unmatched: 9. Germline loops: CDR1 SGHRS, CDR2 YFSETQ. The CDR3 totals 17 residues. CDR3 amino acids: CASSLGPTSGLANEQFF. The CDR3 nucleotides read TGCGCCAGCAGCTTGGGGCCGACTAGCGGGCTCGCCAATGAGCAGTTCTTC.

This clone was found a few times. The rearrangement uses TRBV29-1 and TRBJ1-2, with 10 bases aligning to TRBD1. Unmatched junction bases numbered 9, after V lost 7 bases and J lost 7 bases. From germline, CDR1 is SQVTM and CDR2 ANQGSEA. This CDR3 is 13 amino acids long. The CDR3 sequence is CSAGGTGATGYTF. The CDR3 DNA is TGCAGCGCCGGTGGGACAGGGGCAACTGGCTACACCTTC. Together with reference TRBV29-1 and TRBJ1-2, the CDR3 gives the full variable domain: SAVISQKPSRDICQRGTSLTIQCQVDSQVTMMFWYRQQPGQSLTLIATANQGSEATYESGFVIDKFPISRPNLTFSTLTVSNMSPEDSSIYLCSAGGTGATGYTFGSGTRLTVV.

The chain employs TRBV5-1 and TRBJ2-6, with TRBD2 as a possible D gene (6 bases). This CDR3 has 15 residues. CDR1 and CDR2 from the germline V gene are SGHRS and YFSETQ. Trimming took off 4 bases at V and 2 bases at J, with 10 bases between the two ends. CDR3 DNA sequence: TGCGCCAGCAGCGGAGGGGAGACTGGGGCCAACGTCCTGACTTTC. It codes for CASSGGETGANVLTF. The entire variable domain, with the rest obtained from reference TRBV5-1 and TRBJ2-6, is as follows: KAGVTQTPRYLIKTRGQQVTLSCSPISGHRSVSWYQQTPGQGLQFLFEYFSETQRNKGNFPGRFSGRQFSNSRSEMNVSTLELGDSALYLCASSGGETGANVLTFGAGSRLTVL.

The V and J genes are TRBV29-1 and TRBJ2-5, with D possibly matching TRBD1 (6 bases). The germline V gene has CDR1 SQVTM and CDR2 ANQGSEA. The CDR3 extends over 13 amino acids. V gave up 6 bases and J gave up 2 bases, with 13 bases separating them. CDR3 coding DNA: TGCAGCGTCACCGGGACATCTCAAGAGACCCAGTACTTC. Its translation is CSVTGTSQETQYF.

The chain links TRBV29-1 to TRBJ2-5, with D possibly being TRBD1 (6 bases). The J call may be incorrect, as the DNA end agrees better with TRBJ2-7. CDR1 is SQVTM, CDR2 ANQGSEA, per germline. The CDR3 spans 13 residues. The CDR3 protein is CSVIQGKGYEQYF. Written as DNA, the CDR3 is TGCAGCGTCATACAGGGAAAAGGCTACGAGCAGTACTTC.

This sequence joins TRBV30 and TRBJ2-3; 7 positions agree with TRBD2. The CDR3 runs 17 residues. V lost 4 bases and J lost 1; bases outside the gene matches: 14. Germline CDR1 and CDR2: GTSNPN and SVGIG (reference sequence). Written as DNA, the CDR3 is TGTGCCTGGAAACCGGGACTACACACCCGGGGCACAGATACGCAGTATTTT. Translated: CAWKPGLHTRGTDTQYF.

CDR3 residues: CASSLGSSGEKLFF. The DNA for the CDR3 is TGTGCCAGCAGTTTGGGGAGTTCAGGTGAAAAACTGTTTTTT. J is TRBJ1-4 and V is TRBV28; D not certain. The germline V gene has CDR1 MDHEN and CDR2 SYDVKM. V was clipped by 3 bases and J by 7 bases, with 12 bases between them. The CDR3 extends over 14 amino acids.

The DNA of the CDR3 is TGCAGCGTTGGATTAGGCCCTAGCAATCAGCCCCAGCATTTT. It translates to CSVGLGPSNQPQHF. V is TRBV29-1 and J is TRBJ1-5; D uncertain. The CDR3 spans 14 residues. The germline V gene has CDR1 SQVTM and CDR2 ANQGSEA. The V end lost 4 bases, the J end lost 0 bases, and 10 bases lay between the germline ends.

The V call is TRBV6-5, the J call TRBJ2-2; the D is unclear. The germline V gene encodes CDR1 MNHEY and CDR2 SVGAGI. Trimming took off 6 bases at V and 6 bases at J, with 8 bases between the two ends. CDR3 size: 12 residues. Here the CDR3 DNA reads TGTGCCAGCAGCTTCCGATCCGGGGAGCTGTTTTTT. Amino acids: CASSFRSGELFF.

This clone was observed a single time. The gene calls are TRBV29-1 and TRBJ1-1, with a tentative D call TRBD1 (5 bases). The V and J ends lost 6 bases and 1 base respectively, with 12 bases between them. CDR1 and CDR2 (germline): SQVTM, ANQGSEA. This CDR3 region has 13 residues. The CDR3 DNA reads TGCAGCGTAGAAATGGGGGGGAACACTGAAGCTTTCTTT. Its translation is CSVEMGGNTEAFF.

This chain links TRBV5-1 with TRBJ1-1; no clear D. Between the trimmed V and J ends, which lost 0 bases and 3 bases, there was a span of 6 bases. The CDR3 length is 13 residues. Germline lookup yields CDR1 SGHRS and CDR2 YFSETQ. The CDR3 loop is CASSLAWDTEAFF. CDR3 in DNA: TGCGCCAGCAGCTTGGCGTGGGACACTGAAGCTTTCTTT.

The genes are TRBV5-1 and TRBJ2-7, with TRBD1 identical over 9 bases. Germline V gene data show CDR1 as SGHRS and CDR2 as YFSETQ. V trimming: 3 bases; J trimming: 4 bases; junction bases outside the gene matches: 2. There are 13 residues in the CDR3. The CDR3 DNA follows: TGCGCCAGCAGCTGGACAGGGGAATACGAGCAGTACTTC. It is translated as CASSWTGEYEQYF.

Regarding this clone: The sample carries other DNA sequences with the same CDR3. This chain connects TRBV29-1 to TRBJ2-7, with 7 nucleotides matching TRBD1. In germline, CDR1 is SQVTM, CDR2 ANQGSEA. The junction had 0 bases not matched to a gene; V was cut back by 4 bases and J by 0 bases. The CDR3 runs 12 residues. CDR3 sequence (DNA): TGCAGCGTTGGGGACAGCTCCTACGAGCAGTACTTC. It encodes CSVGDSSYEQYF.

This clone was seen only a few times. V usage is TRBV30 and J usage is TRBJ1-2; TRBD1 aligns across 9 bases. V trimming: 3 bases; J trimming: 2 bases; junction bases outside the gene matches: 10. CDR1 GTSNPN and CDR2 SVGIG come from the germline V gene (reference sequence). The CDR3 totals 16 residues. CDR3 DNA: TGTGCCTGGAGCCAACAGGGGGCTAGGGGAAACTATGGCTACACCTTC. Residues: CAWSQQGARGNYGYTF. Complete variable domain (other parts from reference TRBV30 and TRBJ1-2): SQTIHQWPATLVQPVGSPLSLECTVEGTSNPNLYWYRQAAGRGLQLLFYSVGIGQISSEVPQNLSASRPQDRQFILSSKKLLLSDSGFYLCAWSQQGARGNYGYTFGSGTRLTVV.

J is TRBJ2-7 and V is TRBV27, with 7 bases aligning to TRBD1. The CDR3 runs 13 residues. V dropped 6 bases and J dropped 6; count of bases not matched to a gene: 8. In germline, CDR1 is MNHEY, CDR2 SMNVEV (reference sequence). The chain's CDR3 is CASSQNRGSEQYF. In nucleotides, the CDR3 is TGTGCCAGCAGCCAAAACAGGGGTAGCGAGCAGTACTTC.